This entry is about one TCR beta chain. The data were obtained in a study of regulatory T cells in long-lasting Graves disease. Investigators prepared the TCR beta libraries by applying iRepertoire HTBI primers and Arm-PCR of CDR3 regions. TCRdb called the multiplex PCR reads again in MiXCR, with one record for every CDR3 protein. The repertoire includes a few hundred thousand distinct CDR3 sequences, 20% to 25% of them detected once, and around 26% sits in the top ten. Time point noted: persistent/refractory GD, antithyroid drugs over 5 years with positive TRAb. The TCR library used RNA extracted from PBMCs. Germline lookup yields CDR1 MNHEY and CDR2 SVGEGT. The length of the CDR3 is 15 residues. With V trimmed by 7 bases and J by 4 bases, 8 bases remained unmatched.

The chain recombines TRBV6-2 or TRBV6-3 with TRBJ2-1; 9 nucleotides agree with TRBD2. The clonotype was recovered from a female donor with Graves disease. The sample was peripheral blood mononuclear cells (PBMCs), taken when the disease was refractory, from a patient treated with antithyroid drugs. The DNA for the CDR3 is TGTGCCAGCACCGAAATAGCGGGAGTTTACAATGAGCAGTTCTTC. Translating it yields CASTEIAGVYNEQFF.